Listed here are 13 T cell receptor beta chains from one sample, sequenced in a study of T cell clones after liver transplantation. The method was immunoSEQ multiplex PCR; TCRdb's version includes in-frame clones alone and lacks a portion of them. The sample carries 20,000 to 30,000 clones, about three quarters recorded once. The sample was CD4+ T cells from blood, taken before liver transplant. The receptors stem from a human donor who received a liver transplant.

V usage is TRBV4-2 and J usage is TRBJ2-2, with D tentatively TRBD2 (7 bases). V lost 4 bases and J 1 base, leaving 10 bases between the germline ends. The CDR3 extends over 15 amino acids. Germline V CDR1 and CDR2: LGHNA, YNFKEQ. The CDR3 loop is CASSRRGGNTGELFF. The CDR3 DNA reads as TGTGCCAGCAGCCGAAGGGGGGGGAACACCGGGGAGCTGTTTTTT.

CDR3 sequence (DNA): TGTGCCAGCAGGGTATTAGCGGGAACAGATACGCAGTATTTT. Residues: CASRVLAGTDTQYF. This chain links TRBV2 with TRBJ2-3, with 8 bases aligning to TRBD2. Trimming cost V 6 bases and J 3 bases; bases outside gene matches: 5. The germline V gene has CDR1 SNHLY and CDR2 FYNNEI. The CDR3 covers 14 residues.

V and J are TRBV6-1 and TRBJ2-7; D not certain. From germline, CDR1 is MNHNS and CDR2 SASEGT. The CDR3 runs 12 residues. Trimming removed 4 bases at V and 4 bases at J, with 8 bases between. CDR3 in amino acids: CASSGTQYEQYF. Written as DNA, the CDR3 is TGTGCCAGCAGTGGGACCCAATACGAGCAGTACTTC.

This chain connects TRBV2 to TRBJ2-7; D may be TRBD1 (5 bases). The CDR3 runs to 12 residues. Germline lookup yields CDR1 SNHLY and CDR2 FYNNEI. The ends were cut back, 2 bases at V and 3 bases at J, with 5 bases in the middle. The CDR3 sequence is CASSEQGYEQYF. The CDR3 nucleotides are TGTGCCAGCAGTGAACAGGGCTACGAGCAGTACTTC.

This rearrangement joins TRBV6-6 to TRBJ2-6; D is undetermined. Germline lookup yields CDR1 MNHNY and CDR2 SVGAGI (reference sequence). CDR3 length: 13 residues. V was shortened by 5 bases and J by 6 bases, with 8 bases between the two germline ends. In nucleotides, the CDR3 is TGTGCCAGCAGTAGGGTCGAGGCCAACGTCCTGACTTTC. Translating gives CASSRVEANVLTF.

The chain is built from TRBV28 and TRBJ1-5; TRBD1 is a possible D gene (5 bases). CDR3 size: 14 residues. Germline V CDR1 and CDR2: MDHEN, SYDVKM. Trimming took off 5 bases at V and 5 bases at J, with 13 bases between the two ends. The CDR3 DNA is TGTGCCAGCAGTGTAGGGACTGAACATCAGCCCCAGCATTTT. Translating gives CASSVGTEHQPQHF.

The chain joins TRBV7-9 to TRBJ2-5, with D perhaps TRBD2 (5 bases). The CDR3 length is 15 residues. Trimming stripped 2 bases from V and 9 bases from J, with 19 bases between. Germline loops: CDR1 SEHNR, CDR2 FQNEAQ (reference sequence). The CDR3 nucleotides read TGTGCCAGCAGCTTAACGACCTCCGGGGAGAAGCCCCAGTACTTC. As protein: CASSLTTSGEKPQYF.

The sample holds a few counts of this clone. The chain recombines TRBV7-2 with TRBJ1-5; 7 bases map to TRBD1. This CDR3 comprises 15 residues. The ends lost 1 base at V and 7 bases at J; junction bases unmatched: 7. CDR1 is SGHTA, CDR2 FQGNSA, per germline. The CDR3 is CASSLDRGWDQPQHF. The CDR3 bases are TGTGCCAGCAGCTTAGACAGGGGTTGGGACCAGCCCCAGCATTTT. Supplemented by reference TRBV7-2 and TRBJ1-5, the full variable domain reads GAGVSQSPSNKVTEKGKDVELRCDPISGHTALYWYRQSLGQGLEFLIYFQGNSAPDKSGLPSDRFSAERTGGSVSTLTIQRTQQEDSAVYLCASSLDRGWDQPQHFGDGTRLSIL.

The V gene is TRBV7-2, the J gene TRBJ2-2, with 8 bases matching TRBD1. After removal of 3 bases from V and 4 bases from J, the junction contained 7 bases not matched to a gene. Per germline, CDR1 SGHTA and CDR2 FQGNSA. This CDR3 spans 16 amino acids. The CDR3 DNA sequence: TGTGCCAGCAGCTTGAAGAGGACAGGGACCACCGGGGAGCTGTTTTTT. Translated: CASSLKRTGTTGELFF.

This sequence joins TRBV28 and TRBJ1-1; D remains ambiguous. The V end lost 4 bases, the J end lost 11 bases, and 14 bases lay between the germline ends. The length of the CDR3 is 12 residues. Germline V gene data show CDR1 as MDHEN and CDR2 as SYDVKM. CDR3 amino acids: CASSSGSTEAFF. The CDR3 coding sequence is TGTGCCAGCAGTTCTGGATCCACGGAGGCTTTCTTT.

CDR3 amino acids: CASSPASGSGDIQYF. In nucleotides, the CDR3 is TGTGCCAGCTCACCTGCGAGCGGGAGCGGGGACATTCAGTACTTC. The V and J genes are TRBV18 and TRBJ2-4; 8 bases are a match to TRBD2. CDR1 and CDR2 (germline): KGHSH, LQKENI. J lost 8 bases, V lost 3 bases, and 9 bases had no gene match. The CDR3 has 15 amino acids.

The rearrangement links TRBV11-2 to TRBJ1-6; 8 bases fit TRBD1. V trimming: 1 base; J trimming: 8 bases; junction bases outside the gene matches: 4. The germline CDR1 and CDR2 sequences are SGHAT and FQNNGV. There are 15 residues in the CDR3. The CDR3 DNA is TGTGCCAGCAGCTTAGGGACAGGGCCCTATTCACCCCTCCACTTT. It codes for CASSLGTGPYSPLHF.

This sequence joins TRBV6-4 and TRBJ2-2; perhaps TRBD1 as D (6 bases). CDR1 is MRHNA and CDR2 is SNTAGT in the germline V gene. CDR3 size: 14 residues. Trimming removed 4 bases from V and 4 bases from J, with 10 bases in between. CDR3 DNA sequence: TGTGCCAGCAGTGCGGACAGAAGCACCGGGGAGCTGTTTTTT. Amino acid sequence: CASSADRSTGELFF.